Sequencing of this T cell receptor (beta chain) was carried out in a study of blood T cell repertoires in COVID-19. Across the study: Acute and convalescent COVID-19 samples came from the United States, Italy and Spain. PBMCs, B-cell-depleted T cells, or T cells were the source of the cDNA or gDNA that made up the material.

After removal of 1 base from V and 7 bases from J, the junction contained 4 bases not matched to a gene. The CDR3 is 14 amino acids. Germline assignment: CDR1 LGHDT and CDR2 YNNKEL (reference sequence). Authors' analysis steps: Scientists estimated how many nucleated cells there were by amplifying reference gene primers. Sequencing was performed with immunoSEQ multiplex PCR; in TCRdb, only in-frame clones are kept and a portion is missing. V and J calls and clone size follow that table, whereas D and trimming were derived from the DNA. The repertoire includes more than 95,000 clones, 75% to 85% of them detected once, and 37% sits in the top ten.

The chain has TRBV3-1 (or the pseudogene TRBV3-2) and TRBJ1-2; 9 bases are a match to TRBD1. What was sequenced was peripheral blood. The TCR sequence derives from a man aged 35-49 years with active or convalescent COVID-19. This CDR3 reads CASSQGQGVGGYTF. DNA for the CDR3: TGTGCCAGCAGCCAAGGACAGGGGGTGGGTGGCTACACCTTC.